Listed below are T cell receptor beta chains from one sample, sequenced in a study of T cell responses to AZD1222 COVID-19 vaccine. Repertoires were generated with immunoSEQ multiplex PCR, while TCRdb's copy carries only in-frame clones and drops some. The table shows about 160,000 clones, with under 95% occurring only once. The source was peripheral blood, collected 28 days after the second AZD1222 dose. The receptors were sampled from an adult who received the AZD1222 COVID-19 vaccine. The CDR3 runs from the conserved cysteine through the conserved F or W. A D gene is named only where the DNA matches it firmly. Clone size is stated in some rows and not others, as once, few, many or a class when expanded.

d_call: TRBD2
cdr3_length: 14
j_call: TRBJ2-1
clone_size: -
v_call: TRBV19
cdr3_aa: CASSISGSDNEQFF
cdr3_nt: TGTGCCAGTAGTATTAGCGGGAGCGACAATGAGCAGTTCTTC

d_call: TRBD1
cdr3_length: 15
j_call: TRBJ1-6
clone_size: -
v_call: TRBV6-1
cdr3_aa: CASSGTGREHSPLHF
cdr3_nt: TGTGCCAGCAGTGGGACAGGGAGGGAACATTCACCCCTCCACTTT

d_call: -
cdr3_length: 14
j_call: TRBJ2-3
clone_size: -
v_call: TRBV5-1
cdr3_aa: CASSIGGGTDTQYF
cdr3_nt: TGCGCCAGCAGCATAGGGGGGGGCACAGATACGCAGTATTTT

d_call: TRBD1
cdr3_length: 13
j_call: TRBJ2-1
clone_size: -
v_call: TRBV2
cdr3_aa: CASSGQGNNEQFF
cdr3_nt: TGTGCCAGCTCGGGACAGGGAAACAATGAGCAGTTCTTC

d_call: TRBD1
cdr3_length: 17
j_call: TRBJ2-3
clone_size: -
v_call: TRBV6-2/TRBV6-3
cdr3_aa: CASSPIRDRGRADTQYF
cdr3_nt: TGTGCCAGCAGCCCTATTAGGGACAGGGGGCGCGCAGATACGCAGTATTTT

d_call: TRBD2
cdr3_length: 15
j_call: TRBJ2-1
clone_size: -
v_call: TRBV29-1
cdr3_aa: CSDRVWLAGYNEQFF
cdr3_nt: TGCAGCGACAGGGTGTGGCTAGCGGGATACAATGAGCAGTTCTTC

d_call: -
cdr3_length: 14
j_call: TRBJ2-3
clone_size: -
v_call: TRBV2
cdr3_aa: CASSVLVSTDTQYF
cdr3_nt: TGTGCCAGCAGTGTTCTAGTTAGCACAGATACGCAGTATTTT

d_call: TRBD2
cdr3_length: 15
j_call: TRBJ2-7
clone_size: -
v_call: TRBV6-6
cdr3_aa: CASSYSAGASPGQYF
cdr3_nt: TGTGCCAGCAGTTACTCGGCGGGAGCATCGCCCGGGCAGTACTTC

d_call: -
cdr3_length: 14
j_call: TRBJ1-4
clone_size: -
v_call: TRBV6-5
cdr3_aa: CASSYSGADEKLFF
cdr3_nt: TGTGCCAGCAGTTACTCAGGGGCGGATGAAAAACTGTTTTTT

d_call: TRBD1
cdr3_length: 15
j_call: TRBJ2-7
clone_size: -
v_call: TRBV19
cdr3_aa: CASSTFGSGGYEQYF
cdr3_nt: TGTGCCAGTAGTACCTTCGGGTCAGGGGGCTACGAGCAGTACTTC

d_call: TRBD2
cdr3_length: 15
j_call: TRBJ2-1
clone_size: once
v_call: TRBV10-3
cdr3_aa: CATHRGSGSVNEQFF
cdr3_nt: TGTGCCACTCACCGGGGTAGCGGGAGTGTTAATGAGCAGTTCTTC

d_call: -
cdr3_length: 13
j_call: TRBJ1-5
clone_size: once
v_call: TRBV6-5
cdr3_aa: CASRTDSNQPQHF
cdr3_nt: TGTGCCAGCAGGACGGATAGCAATCAGCCCCAGCATTTT

d_call: -
cdr3_length: 14
j_call: TRBJ1-2
clone_size: few
v_call: TRBV6-6
cdr3_aa: CASTFSGRSYGYTF
cdr3_nt: TGTGCCAGCACCTTTTCGGGACGGAGCTATGGCTACACCTTC

d_call: TRBD1
cdr3_length: 14
j_call: TRBJ2-2
clone_size: -
v_call: TRBV5-1
cdr3_aa: CASSLRQGTGELFF
cdr3_nt: TGCGCCAGCAGCCTACGACAGGGCACCGGGGAGCTGTTTTTT

d_call: -
cdr3_length: 18
j_call: TRBJ1-2
clone_size: -
v_call: TRBV4-3
cdr3_aa: CASSQDKSVTGALYGYTF
cdr3_nt: TGCGCCAGCAGCCAAGATAAGTCCGTCACTGGGGCCCTCTATGGCTACACCTTC

d_call: -
cdr3_length: 11
j_call: TRBJ2-7
clone_size: -
v_call: TRBV5-1
cdr3_aa: CASSNSYEQYF
cdr3_nt: TGCGCCAGCAGTAACTCCTACGAGCAGTACTTC

d_call: -
cdr3_length: 14
j_call: TRBJ1-5
clone_size: -
v_call: TRBV3-1/TRBV3-2
cdr3_aa: CASSQVPFNQPQHF
cdr3_nt: TGTGCCAGCAGCCAAGTACCCTTCAATCAGCCCCAGCATTTT

d_call: TRBD1
cdr3_length: 14
j_call: TRBJ1-5
clone_size: -
v_call: TRBV27
cdr3_aa: CASRPLGGGQPQHF
cdr3_nt: TGTGCCAGCAGACCCCTAGGGGGCGGGCAGCCCCAGCATTTT

d_call: -
cdr3_length: 16
j_call: TRBJ1-1
clone_size: -
v_call: TRBV7-9
cdr3_aa: CASSYSKPGTNTEAFF
cdr3_nt: TGTGCCAGCAGCTACTCAAAACCAGGGACGAACACTGAAGCTTTCTTT

d_call: -
cdr3_length: 17
j_call: TRBJ1-6
clone_size: -
v_call: TRBV27
cdr3_aa: CASSPWGPPGLRSPLHF
cdr3_nt: TGTGCCAGCAGTCCTTGGGGACCTCCGGGACTCAGGTCACCCCTCCACTTT

d_call: TRBD1
cdr3_length: 13
j_call: TRBJ2-5
clone_size: -
v_call: TRBV27
cdr3_aa: CASSRQGAPVQYF
cdr3_nt: TGTGCCAGCAGTAGACAGGGGGCCCCAGTCCAGTACTTC

d_call: -
cdr3_length: 13
j_call: TRBJ2-6
clone_size: -
v_call: TRBV4-2
cdr3_aa: CASIDPGANVLTF
cdr3_nt: TGTGCCAGCATCGATCCTGGGGCCAACGTCCTGACTTTC

d_call: -
cdr3_length: 14
j_call: TRBJ1-4
clone_size: -
v_call: TRBV5-8
cdr3_aa: CASSLLGLNEKLFF
cdr3_nt: TGTGCCAGCAGCTTGTTAGGGCTTAATGAAAAACTGTTTTTT

d_call: TRBD1
cdr3_length: 14
j_call: TRBJ1-1
clone_size: -
v_call: TRBV24-1
cdr3_aa: CATSDPGQGVEAFF
cdr3_nt: TGTGCCACCAGTGACCCGGGACAGGGCGTTGAAGCTTTCTTT

d_call: TRBD2
cdr3_length: 14
j_call: TRBJ2-7
clone_size: -
v_call: TRBV14
cdr3_aa: CASSLGVAGAQQYF
cdr3_nt: TGTGCCAGCAGCCTGGGGGTAGCGGGAGCACAGCAGTACTTC

d_call: -
cdr3_length: 15
j_call: TRBJ1-1
clone_size: few
v_call: TRBV7-2
cdr3_aa: CASSFWSRLNTEAFF
cdr3_nt: TGTGCCAGCAGCTTTTGGTCCCGCTTGAACACTGAAGCTTTCTTT

d_call: -
cdr3_length: 13
j_call: TRBJ2-7
clone_size: -
v_call: TRBV27
cdr3_aa: CASTPGGKVEQYF
cdr3_nt: TGTGCCAGCACGCCCGGGGGTAAAGTCGAGCAGTACTTC

d_call: TRBD1
cdr3_length: 15
j_call: TRBJ2-1
clone_size: -
v_call: TRBV28
cdr3_aa: CASSFSGQGNNEQFF
cdr3_nt: TGTGCCAGCAGTTTTTCGGGACAGGGCAACAATGAGCAGTTCTTC

d_call: -
cdr3_length: 12
j_call: TRBJ2-7
clone_size: -
v_call: TRBV2
cdr3_aa: CASKRTSYEQYF
cdr3_nt: TGTGCCAGCAAGCGGACCTCCTACGAGCAGTACTTC

d_call: -
cdr3_length: 16
j_call: TRBJ2-3
clone_size: -
v_call: TRBV19
cdr3_aa: CASRANLGTSTDTQYF
cdr3_nt: TGTGCCAGTAGGGCGAACCTCGGGACTAGCACAGATACGCAGTATTTT

d_call: TRBD2
cdr3_length: 17
j_call: TRBJ2-3
clone_size: -
v_call: TRBV7-6
cdr3_aa: CASSWPTSGSSTDTQYF
cdr3_nt: TGTGCCAGCAGCTGGCCGACTAGCGGGAGTAGCACAGATACGCAGTATTTT

d_call: -
cdr3_length: 14
j_call: TRBJ2-7
clone_size: -
v_call: TRBV18
cdr3_aa: CASSPTVSSYEQYF
cdr3_nt: TGTGCCAGCTCACCGACGGTTAGCTCCTACGAGCAGTACTTC

d_call: TRBD1
cdr3_length: 13
j_call: TRBJ1-5
clone_size: -
v_call: TRBV19
cdr3_aa: CASGQGGGQPQHF
cdr3_nt: TGTGCCAGTGGACAGGGGGGAGGACAGCCCCAGCATTTT

d_call: TRBD1
cdr3_length: 16
j_call: TRBJ1-5
clone_size: once
v_call: TRBV7-8
cdr3_aa: CASSLGIGGENQPQHF
cdr3_nt: TGTGCCAGCAGCTTAGGTATAGGGGGCGAAAATCAGCCCCAGCATTTT

d_call: TRBD2
cdr3_length: 16
j_call: TRBJ2-1
clone_size: -
v_call: TRBV9
cdr3_aa: CASSEQAGARYNEQFF
cdr3_nt: TGTGCCAGCAGCGAACAAGCGGGAGCTCGCTACAATGAGCAGTTCTTC

d_call: -
cdr3_length: 16
j_call: TRBJ2-7
clone_size: once
v_call: TRBV5-1
cdr3_aa: CASSIDGGSLTYEQYF
cdr3_nt: TGCGCCAGCAGTATCGATGGCGGGTCTCTTACCTACGAGCAGTACTTC

d_call: TRBD2
cdr3_length: 17
j_call: TRBJ2-1
clone_size: few
v_call: TRBV13
cdr3_aa: CASSGAELAGGPNEQFF
cdr3_nt: TGTGCCAGCAGCGGGGCGGAACTAGCGGGAGGGCCGAATGAGCAGTTCTTC

d_call: -
cdr3_length: 14
j_call: TRBJ2-4
clone_size: -
v_call: TRBV28
cdr3_aa: CASSLPPAKNIQYF
cdr3_nt: TGTGCCAGCAGTCTACCCCCTGCCAAAAACATTCAGTACTTC

d_call: -
cdr3_length: 11
j_call: TRBJ2-7
clone_size: -
v_call: TRBV19
cdr3_aa: CASGGSYEQYF
cdr3_nt: TGTGCCAGTGGGGGGTCCTACGAGCAGTACTTC

d_call: -
cdr3_length: 17
j_call: TRBJ2-3
clone_size: -
v_call: TRBV7-2
cdr3_aa: CASNARVLATSTDTQYF
cdr3_nt: TGTGCCAGCAACGCCAGGGTCCTAGCGACTAGCACAGATACGCAGTATTTT

d_call: TRBD2
cdr3_length: 17
j_call: TRBJ2-3
clone_size: -
v_call: TRBV9
cdr3_aa: CASSVGREKDVTDTQYF
cdr3_nt: TGTGCCAGCAGCGTAGGGCGGGAGAAGGATGTTACAGATACGCAGTATTTT

d_call: TRBD2
cdr3_length: 14
j_call: TRBJ2-7
clone_size: -
v_call: TRBV24-1
cdr3_aa: CATSEAGVPYEQYF
cdr3_nt: TGTGCCACCAGTGAGGCGGGAGTCCCCTACGAGCAGTACTTC

d_call: TRBD2
cdr3_length: 16
j_call: TRBJ2-7
clone_size: -
v_call: TRBV19
cdr3_aa: CASSVTSGARTYEQYF
cdr3_nt: TGTGCCAGTAGTGTTACTAGCGGGGCTCGAACCTACGAGCAGTACTTC